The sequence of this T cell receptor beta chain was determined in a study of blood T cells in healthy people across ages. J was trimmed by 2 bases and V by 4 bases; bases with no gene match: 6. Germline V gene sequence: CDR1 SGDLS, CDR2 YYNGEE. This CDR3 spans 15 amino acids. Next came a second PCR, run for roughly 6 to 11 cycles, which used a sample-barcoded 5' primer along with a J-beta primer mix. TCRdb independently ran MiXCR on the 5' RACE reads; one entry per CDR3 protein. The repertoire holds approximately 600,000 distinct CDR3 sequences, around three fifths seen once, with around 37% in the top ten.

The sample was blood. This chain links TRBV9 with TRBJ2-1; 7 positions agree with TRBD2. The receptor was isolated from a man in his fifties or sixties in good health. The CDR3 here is CASSPGTTTYNEQFF. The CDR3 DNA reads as TGTGCCAGCAGCCCCGGGACTACAACCTACAATGAGCAGTTCTTC.